Sequencing of this T cell receptor beta chain was carried out in a study of Ad26.COV2.S vaccination and SARS-CoV-2 variants. Findings of the study overall: Vaccine and placebo recipients had similar non-spike TCR breadth. Considerable breadth of spike-specific CD8+ and CD4+ T cell responses has reportedly been documented following vaccination.

Libraries were prepared by immunoSEQ multiplex PCR; TCRdb keeps only in-frame clonotypes and omits some of them. The data show some 640,000 clones, 70% to 90% seen once. Treatment meaning: roughly 19 received Ad26.COV2.S at low or high dose, single or two shots; about 5 received placebo; per-sample allocation not given. Day 63 after the first injection of vaccine or placebo was the sampling time. In germline, CDR1 is GTSNPN, CDR2 SVGIG (reference sequence). The V end lost 5 bases, the J end lost 7 bases, and 20 bases lay between the germline ends. The length of the CDR3 is 15 residues. A word on this clone: Its antigen is unidentified.

This clonotype was obtained from a person aged 18-60 years who received the Ad26.COV2.S COVID-19 vaccine or a placebo. This material consisted of peripheral blood, taken in a trial of Ad26.COV2.S vaccine versus placebo. This chain connects TRBV30 to TRBJ1-4, with D maybe TRBD1 (6 bases). The CDR3 loop is CAWLDLDRRGEKLFF. The CDR3 coding sequence is TGTGCCTGGTTGGATCTCGACAGGCGAGGTGAAAAACTGTTTTTT.